This T cell receptor (beta chain) was observed in a study of cytomegalovirus exposure and HLA in healthy donors. The study's findings and limits: In a later analysis, parvovirus B19, influenza, CMV and Epstein-Barr virus appeared linked to several top co-occurrence clusters. The classifier was said to identify cytomegalovirus status with high specificity and sensitivity.

Comment on this clone: Its antigen is still unknown.

The germline V gene encodes CDR1 SQVTM and CDR2 ANQGSEA. The V and J ends lost 2 bases and 5 bases, in that order; junction bases with no gene match: 4. There are 14 residues in the CDR3. Both 60 Vbeta primers and 13 Jbeta primers went into the PCR. The protocol was immunoSEQ multiplex PCR, while the TCRdb copy is restricted to in-frame clones and leaves out a portion. The sample yields about 160,000 clones, roughly 88% seen once. V is TRBV29-1 and J is TRBJ2-2; 8 bases map to TRBD2. This clonotype was sampled from a boy under 10 years old in good health and CMV-seronegative. Sequences were obtained from PBMCs. The CDR3 here is CSVETGGETGELFF. In DNA, the CDR3 is TGCAGCGTTGAAACGGGAGGGGAAACCGGGGAGCTGTTTTTT.